One and the same sample provided the 28 T cell receptor beta chains below, sequenced in a study of radiation and T cells in renal cell carcinoma. Treatment reported: treatment-naive control, cytoreductive nephrectomy. Some clones are missing from TCRdb's copy, which holds only in-frame ones; the method was immunoSEQ multiplex PCR. The repertoire holds under 7,000 clones, with roughly two thirds as singletons. Specimen: tumor tissue, collected from a patient whose treatment was nephrectomy without radiotherapy. The origin of the receptors is a human donor with renal cell carcinoma.

This chain links TRBV11-2 with TRBJ2-1; 9 bases agree with TRBD2. The CDR3 has 15 residues. Germline V CDR1 and CDR2: SGHAT, FQNNGV. Trimming at V came to 5 bases and at J to 6 bases, leaving 8 bases not matched to a gene. The CDR3 DNA reads as TGTGCCAGCAGCCTCATTAGCGGGAGCCTCAATGAGCAGTTCTTC. Translation gives CASSLISGSLNEQFF.

V usage is TRBV6-1 and J usage is TRBJ2-7, with D tentatively TRBD1 or TRBD2 (5 bases each). This CDR3 has 14 residues. The V end was cut by 8 bases, the J end by 2 bases, with 16 bases between. Germline CDR1 is MNHNS and CDR2 is SASEGT. The CDR3 region is CASYEGQLTYEQYF. The CDR3 coding sequence is TGTGCCAGCTATGAGGGGCAGCTAACCTACGAGCAGTACTTC.

V is TRBV2 and J is TRBJ1-5; TRBD1 is a possible D gene (5 bases). Looked up from germline, CDR1 is SNHLY and CDR2 is FYNNEI. V was shortened by 6 bases and J by 0 bases, with 9 bases between the two germline ends. This CDR3 is built from 14 residues. The CDR3 DNA sequence: TGTGCCAGCAGACAGGCAGATAGCAATCAGCCCCAGCATTTT. Protein: CASRQADSNQPQHF.

This clone was observed a single time. The CDR3, as DNA: TGCGCCAGCAGCCAAGATGTGCTAGCGGCGCTCTCCTACGAGCAGTACTTC. Protein product: CASSQDVLAALSYEQYF. The chain is built from TRBV4-3 and TRBJ2-7, with 7 positions matching TRBD2. This CDR3 has 17 amino acids. The trim removed 0 bases at V and 0 bases at J, leaving 8 bases unmatched. Germline CDR1 LGHNA, CDR2 YSLEER.

The chain carries TRBV19 and TRBJ2-1; 13 bases are a match to TRBD2. CDR1 is LNHDA and CDR2 is SQIVND in the germline V gene (reference sequence). This CDR3 contains 16 residues. Losses at the gene ends were 5 bases for V and 6 bases for J; bases not matched to a gene: 7. The CDR3 loop is CASSATGLAGVNEQFF. In nucleotides, the CDR3 is TGTGCCAGTAGTGCGACCGGACTAGCGGGAGTCAATGAGCAGTTCTTC.

This clone was detected a few times. The V gene is TRBV7-8, the J gene TRBJ2-1; 14 bases match TRBD2. Unmatched junction bases numbered 6, after V lost 4 bases and J lost 7 bases. Germline V CDR1 and CDR2: SGHVS, FQNEAQ. This CDR3 spans 16 amino acids. As DNA, the CDR3 is TGTGCCAGCAGCTCCCTCGGGACTAGCGGGAGAAATGAGCAGTTCTTC. As protein: CASSSLGTSGRNEQFF.

The chain recombines TRBV5-1 with TRBJ2-1, with TRBD2 matching 8 bases. The CDR3 spans 15 residues. Trimming took 4 bases from V and 8 from J; bases not matched to a gene: 11. Germline V gene data show CDR1 as SGHRS and CDR2 as YFSETQ. CDR3 residues: CASSKGGLGLDEQFF. The DNA for the CDR3 is TGCGCCAGCAGCAAAGGGGGACTAGGCCTCGATGAGCAGTTCTTC. Supplemented by reference TRBV5-1 and TRBJ2-1, the full variable domain reads KAGVTQTPRYLIKTRGQQVTLSCSPISGHRSVSWYQQTPGQGLQFLFEYFSETQRNKGNFPGRFSGRQFSNSRSEMNVSTLELGDSALYLCASSKGGLGLDEQFFGPGTRLTVL.

The gene calls are TRBV29-1 and TRBJ1-2; D call uncertain. The CDR3 spans 8 residues. The ends were cut back, 6 bases at V and 13 bases at J, with 9 bases in the middle. CDR1 and CDR2 (germline): SQVTM, ANQGSEA. CDR3 in DNA: TGCAGCGTGGGCACCGTCACCTTC. Amino acids: CSVGTVTF. Combining the CDR3 with reference TRBV29-1 and TRBJ1-2 gives the whole variable domain SAVISQKPSRDICQRGTSLTIQCQVDSQVTMMFWYRQQPGQSLTLIATANQGSEATYESGFVIDKFPISRPNLTFSTLTVSNMSPEDSSIYLCSVGTVTFGSGTRLTVV.

The chain uses TRBV13 and TRBJ2-5, with TRBD1 matching over 8 bases. TRBJ2-7 explains the end of the DNA better; the J call may be wrong. From germline, CDR1 is PRHDT and CDR2 FYEKMQ (reference sequence). The CDR3 length is 13 residues. The CDR3, as DNA: TGTGCCAGCAGCGCCCGGACAGGGACCGAGCAGTACTTC. This sequence encodes CASSARTGTEQYF.

The chain links TRBV28 to TRBJ2-5; D is unresolved. Trimming pared 2 bases from V and 5 bases from J, leaving 12 bases between. There are 14 residues in the CDR3. The germline V gene has CDR1 MDHEN and CDR2 SYDVKM. The CDR3 region is CASSLDLVGETQYF. CDR3 DNA sequence: TGTGCCAGCAGTTTAGATTTGGTGGGCGAGACCCAGTACTTC.

This chain joins TRBV7-2 and TRBJ2-5; 9 bases map to TRBD2. TRBJ2-7 explains the end of the DNA better; the J call may be wrong. CDR1 is SGHTA, CDR2 FQGNSA, per germline. The CDR3 runs 15 residues. The CDR3 protein is CASSESSGVSYEQYF. The DNA for the CDR3 is TGTGCCAGCAGCGAGTCTAGCGGGGTTTCCTACGAGCAGTACTTC.

This chain uses TRBV6-1 with TRBJ1-1, with 7 bases identical to TRBD1. The CDR3 is 13 amino acids. J gave up 10 bases and V 6 bases, and 11 bases lay outside the gene matches. Germline CDR1 reads MNHNS; CDR2 reads SASEGT. The DNA of the CDR3 is TGTGCCAGCAGAACCGACAGGGATTACAGAGCTTTCTTT. The encoded protein is CASRTDRDYRAFF.

The J gene is TRBJ2-5, the V gene TRBV19; TRBD2 matches 10 bases. The J call may be mistaken, given a closer DNA end match to TRBJ2-7. This CDR3 has 16 residues. CDR1 and CDR2 (germline): LNHDA, SQIVND (reference sequence). The CDR3 DNA sequence: TGTGCCAGTAGTATAACTAGCGGGATTGAAGGCCCCGAGCAGTACTTC. This sequence encodes CASSITSGIEGPEQYF.

This clone was seen once. The gene calls are TRBV28 and TRBJ2-7, with 7 bases that match TRBD2. After removal of 9 bases from V and 5 bases from J, the junction contained 7 bases not matched to a gene. The CDR3 is 12 residues long. Germline V gives CDR1 MDHEN, CDR2 SYDVKM. The CDR3 coding sequence is TGTGCCAGTAAGAGGGGAGGGGACGAGCAGTACTTC. This gives the protein CASKRGGDEQYF.

The CDR3 nucleotides read TGTGCCAGCAGCCGACCTTTGGGGATGGGGGAAGATACGCAGTATTTT. Translation: CASSRPLGMGEDTQYF. This sequence joins TRBV5-4 and TRBJ2-3; D is perhaps TRBD1 or TRBD2 (5 bases each). Trimming took 4 bases from V and 5 from J, leaving 20 bases between them. Germline V gene lookup returns CDR1 SGHNT and CDR2 YYREEE (reference sequence). This CDR3 is 16 amino acids long.

This clone showed up just a few times. The J gene is TRBJ2-7, the V gene TRBV29-1; weak D call: TRBD2 (5 bases). Trimming shortened V by 3 bases and J by 3 bases, and 6 bases separated the two germline ends. Germline V gives CDR1 SQVTM, CDR2 ANQGSEA. This CDR3 has 11 residues. The CDR3 is CSVERDYEQYF. CDR3 in DNA: TGCAGCGTTGAGAGGGACTACGAGCAGTACTTC.

This clone has only one observation. At one of its ends the junction is not consistent with the germline gene, which may arise from a read error. Written as DNA, the CDR3 is TGTGCCAGCAGAGAAGGGGAGGCGGGAAGTCAGCCCCAGCATTTT. It is translated as CASREGEAGSQPQHF. This chain links TRBV6-1 with TRBJ1-5; D is possibly TRBD1 (5 bases). Germline V gives CDR1 MNHNS, CDR2 SASEGT. This CDR3 contains 15 residues.

The rearrangement links TRBV5-5 to TRBJ1-4, with 7 bases that match TRBD1. The J segment lost 8 bases and the V segment lost 4 bases, leaving 5 bases of the junction unmatched. Germline loops: CDR1 SGHKS, CDR2 YYEKEE (reference sequence). This CDR3 has 13 residues. CDR3 sequence (DNA): TGTGCCAGCAGCAGACAGGGCACCGAAAAACTGTTTTTT. This translates into CASSRQGTEKLFF.

There are a few counts of this clone. The chain joins TRBV19 to TRBJ2-1, with 7 bases lining up with TRBD2. After removal of 4 bases from V and 10 bases from J, the junction contained 10 bases not matched to a gene. CDR1 and CDR2 (germline): LNHDA, SQIVND (reference sequence). This CDR3 is 14 amino acids long. In nucleotides, the CDR3 is TGTGCCAGTAGTACCTCAGCGGGACCCCTCGAGCAGTTCTTC. Its translation: CASSTSAGPLEQFF.

This clone is medium-sized by share. V usage is TRBV7-8 and J usage is TRBJ1-5, with 8 positions matching TRBD1. The CDR3 runs 15 residues. CDR1 is SGHVS, CDR2 FQNEAQ, per germline. The V segment lost 1 base and the J segment 7 bases; nucleotides outside the gene matches: 6. CDR3 DNA sequence: TGTGCCAGCAGCTTAGAACAGGGGGTCACCCAGCCCCAGCATTTT. This translates into CASSLEQGVTQPQHF.

The gene calls are TRBV7-7 and TRBJ2-1; D gene uncertain. CDR1 SSHAT and CDR2 FNYEAQ come from the germline V gene (reference sequence). Trimming pared 5 bases from V and 5 bases from J, leaving 10 bases between. The CDR3 sequence is 13 residues long. CDR3 protein: CASSINKNNEQFF. CDR3 nucleotide sequence: TGTGCCAGCAGCATTAATAAGAACAATGAGCAGTTCTTC. The variable domain in full, with the rest retrieved from reference TRBV7-7 and TRBJ2-1, is GAGVSQSPRYKVTKRGQDVTLRCDPISSHATLYWYQQALGQGPEFLTYFNYEAQPDKSGLPSDRFSAERPEGSISTLTIQRTEQRDSAMYRCASSINKNNEQFFGPGTRLTVL.

The chain employs TRBV27 and TRBJ1-2; TRBD1 might be the D (5 bases). Trimming pared 4 bases from V and 7 bases from J, leaving 19 bases between. Germline V CDR1 and CDR2: MNHEY, SMNVEV (reference sequence). This CDR3 comprises 15 residues. The CDR3 DNA is TGTGCCAGCAGTTCGAGGGAGGGGCGCAGCAGTGGCTACACCTTC. Its protein is CASSSREGRSSGYTF.

The chain combines TRBV7-9 with TRBJ2-5; D might be TRBD2 (6 bases). V was clipped by 3 bases and J by 7 bases, with 21 bases between them. CDR1 and CDR2 from the germline V gene are SEHNR and FQNEAQ (reference sequence). This CDR3 has 16 amino acids. CDR3 sequence reads: CASSFPPLEGKWTQYF. CDR3 bases: TGTGCCAGCAGCTTTCCGCCTCTGGAGGGGAAGTGGACCCAGTACTTC.

The chain joins TRBV7-2 to TRBJ2-3; 9 bases match TRBD1. J lost 6 bases, V lost 4 bases, and 14 bases had no gene match. This CDR3 spans 17 amino acids. Germline CDR1 and CDR2: SGHTA and FQGNSA. The CDR3 DNA reads TGTGCCAGCAGCTCCCCGGGACAGGGATTGGATGTGGATACGCAGTATTTT. It encodes CASSSPGQGLDVDTQYF.

Comment on this clone: A read error may account for a junction end that differs from germline. The rearrangement uses TRBV7-8 and TRBJ2-5; the match to TRBD2 covers 7 bases. This CDR3 contains 16 residues. Per the germline V gene, CDR1 is SGHVS and CDR2 is FQNEAQ. CDR3 in amino acids: CASSLASSGRQETQYF. CDR3 nucleotide sequence: TGTGCCAGCAGCCTAGCTTCTAGCGGCCGCCAAGAGACCCAGTACTTC.

This clone has a single count. V and J are TRBV15 and TRBJ2-5, with D possibly matching TRBD2 (5 bases). V was cut by 4 bases and J by 2 bases, with 11 bases left in between. The germline CDR1 and CDR2 sequences are LNHNV and YYDKDF (reference sequence). The CDR3 sequence is 14 residues long. The CDR3 DNA is TGTGCCACCAGCACCGAGGGCACTCAAGAGACCCAGTACTTC. Protein product: CATSTEGTQETQYF.

CDR3 in DNA: TGCGCCAGCGACAGGGACTACAGGGGCAATGAGCAGTTCTTC. Its translation is CASDRDYRGNEQFF. The rearrangement links TRBV4-1 to TRBJ2-1, with D possibly being TRBD1 or TRBD2 (7 bases each). The V end was cut by 8 bases, the J end by 6 bases, with 17 bases between. The CDR3 loop spans 14 amino acids. The germline V gene has CDR1 MGHRA and CDR2 YSYEKL.

This chain links TRBV5-6 with TRBJ2-2; 7 bases are a match to TRBD1. The CDR3 totals 16 residues. Germline V CDR1 and CDR2: SGHDT, YYEEEE. V lost 0 bases to trimming and J lost 1 base; unmatched junction nucleotides: 3. The CDR3 DNA follows: TGTGCCAGCAGCTTGGAAGGGACAGTGAACACCGGGGAGCTGTTTTTT. Translation: CASSLEGTVNTGELFF.